Listed here are 22 T cell receptor beta chains from one sample, sequenced in a study of blood T cell repertoires in COVID-19. Sequencing used immunoSEQ multiplex PCR; TCRdb keeps in-frame clones, though not all of them. The sample includes 250,000 or so clones, more than 75% of them seen just once. The material sequenced was peripheral blood. All receptors come from a man aged 35 to 55 with active or convalescent COVID-19.

The chain links TRBV27 to TRBJ2-5; 8 positions match TRBD1. The ends lost 5 bases at V and 4 bases at J; junction bases unmatched: 18. CDR3 length: 18 amino acids. In germline, CDR1 is MNHEY, CDR2 SMNVEV (reference sequence). The CDR3 coding sequence is TGTGCCAGCAGTACGTCCAGGGCCGCGACAGGGGCTAGAGAGACCCAGTACTTC. Translated: CASSTSRAATGARETQYF.

The chain has TRBV7-9 and TRBJ1-2, with D maybe TRBD1 (6 bases). The germline gives CDR1 SEHNR, CDR2 FQNEAQ (reference sequence). The V and J ends lost 5 bases and 6 bases respectively, with 22 bases between them. CDR3 length: 16 residues. CDR3 sequence (DNA): TGTGCCAGCAGCCCCCGGGGGACGGGGGGCCTCAATGGCTACACCTTC. It codes for CASSPRGTGGLNGYTF. The whole variable domain, remainder taken from reference TRBV7-9 and TRBJ1-2, is DTGVSQNPRHKITKRGQNVTFRCDPISEHNRLYWYRQTLGQGPEFLTYFQNEAQLEKSRLLSDRFSAERPKGSFSTLEIQRTEQGDSAMYLCASSPRGTGGLNGYTFGSGTRLTVV.

This chain joins TRBV29-1 and TRBJ2-2; 10 bases line up with TRBD2. The CDR3 extends over 16 amino acids. The germline V gene has CDR1 SQVTM and CDR2 ANQGSEA. V lost 5 bases, J lost 2 bases, and 8 bases stayed unmatched. The DNA of the CDR3 is TGCAGCGTTCCCGGGACTAGCGCCCTAAACACCGGGGAGCTGTTTTTT. It encodes CSVPGTSALNTGELFF.

The V and J genes are TRBV30 and TRBJ2-2, with TRBD1 as a possible D gene (6 bases). Germline V gene sequence: CDR1 GTSNPN, CDR2 SVGIG (reference sequence). This CDR3 has 13 amino acids. Between the trimmed V and J ends, which lost 4 bases and 6 bases, there was a span of 12 bases. CDR3 nucleotide sequence: TGTGCCTGGATGGGGGCTGGGGCCGGGGAGCTGTTTTTT. It translates to CAWMGAGAGELFF.

The chain combines TRBV4-2 with TRBJ2-7; 9 nucleotides line up with TRBD1. With 0 bases clipped from V and 0 bases from J, the junction kept 9 bases outside the gene matches. Per germline, CDR1 LGHNA and CDR2 YNFKEQ. The CDR3 contains 18 residues. The CDR3 coding sequence is TGTGCCAGCAGCCAAGATGGGGGCGGGACAGGGAGCTCCTACGAGCAGTACTTC. It is translated as CASSQDGGGTGSSYEQYF.

The chain is built from TRBV27 and TRBJ2-3; D uncertain. CDR3 length equals 14 residues. V dropped 0 bases and J dropped 1 base, with 5 bases sitting between them. Per germline, CDR1 MNHEY and CDR2 SMNVEV (reference sequence). CDR3 nucleotide sequence: TGTGCCAGCAGTTTATCAACAGGCACAGATACGCAGTATTTT. It specifies CASSLSTGTDTQYF.

The chain recombines TRBV2 with TRBJ2-6, with TRBD2 matching 9 bases. Losses at the gene ends were 8 bases for V and 1 base for J; bases not matched to a gene: 12. The CDR3 is 18 amino acids. From germline, CDR1 is SNHLY and CDR2 FYNNEI. The CDR3 region has the DNA TGTGCCAGCCCGCGGGGGGGACTAGCTGTTTCTGGGGCCAACGTCCTGACTTTC. Translated: CASPRGGLAVSGANVLTF.

The J gene is TRBJ2-2, the V gene TRBV18, with a weak D call TRBD1 (6 bases). The length of the CDR3 is 14 residues. Trimming left V 3 bases short and J 4 bases short, with 9 bases between. The V gene's germline CDR1 is KGHSH and CDR2 LQKENI. CDR3 in DNA: TGTGCCAGCTCACCGGGGGCAACCACCGGGGAGCTGTTTTTT. Translating gives CASSPGATTGELFF. The whole variable domain, filled in from reference TRBV18 and TRBJ2-2, reads NAGVMQNPRHLVRRRGQEARLRCSPMKGHSHVYWYRQLPEEGLKFMVYLQKENIIDESGMPKERFSAEFPKEGPSILRIQQVVRGDSAAYFCASSPGATTGELFFGEGSRLTVL.

The V and J genes are TRBV2 and TRBJ2-7; the match to TRBD1 covers 9 bases. The J segment lost 3 bases and the V segment lost 6 bases, leaving 3 bases of the junction unmatched. The CDR3 runs 13 residues. Germline V gives CDR1 SNHLY, CDR2 FYNNEI. CDR3: CASRRDRVYEQYF. CDR3 in DNA: TGTGCCAGCAGACGGGACAGGGTCTACGAGCAGTACTTC.

This clone has only one observation. This chain uses TRBV9 with TRBJ2-2; 7 bases are shared with TRBD2. Looked up from germline, CDR1 is SGDLS and CDR2 is YYNGEE. After removal of 0 bases from V and 4 bases from J, the junction contained 6 bases not matched to a gene. The CDR3 has 16 amino acids. The DNA for the CDR3 is TGTGCCAGCAGCGTAGGCGGGGGTCTGAGCACCGGGGAGCTGTTTTTT. This sequence encodes CASSVGGGLSTGELFF.

The V call is TRBV12-3 or TRBV12-4, the J call TRBJ2-2; 7 bases line up with TRBD2. Germline trimming cut 4 bases from V and 6 bases from J; bases unmatched to any gene: 2. The CDR3 extends over 13 amino acids. This chain's CDR3 is CASSWGGPGELFF. In nucleotides, the CDR3 is TGTGCCAGCAGTTGGGGGGGTCCCGGGGAGCTGTTTTTT.

The chain links TRBV24-1 to TRBJ1-5; no firm D call. CDR1 and CDR2 from the germline V gene are KGHDR and SFDVKD. Trimming removed 9 bases from V and 0 bases from J, with 14 bases in between. The CDR3 length is 15 residues. CDR3 bases: TGTGCCACCGGCGGGTCTGCACATAGCAATCAGCCCCAGCATTTT. This sequence encodes CATGGSAHSNQPQHF.

This chain uses TRBV5-1 with TRBJ1-1; D may be TRBD1 (6 bases). V was clipped by 7 bases and J by 4 bases, with 14 bases between them. The V gene's germline CDR1 is SGHRS and CDR2 YFSETQ. CDR3 size: 13 residues. In DNA form, the CDR3 reads TGCGCCAGCCAACAGGGTTTGGGCACTGAAGCTTTCTTT. Translating it yields CASQQGLGTEAFF.

The V call is TRBV30, the J call TRBJ1-1; 7 positions match TRBD1. Per the germline V gene, CDR1 is GTSNPN and CDR2 is SVGIG (reference sequence). The J segment lost 3 bases and the V segment lost 2 bases, leaving 9 bases of the junction unmatched. This CDR3 is built from 15 residues. CDR3 DNA sequence: TGTGCCTGGAGTTTTGACAGGGTAGGTCACACTGAAGCTTTCTTT. Translation gives CAWSFDRVGHTEAFF. Full variable domain (rest looked up from reference TRBV30 and TRBJ1-1): SQTIHQWPATLVQPVGSPLSLECTVEGTSNPNLYWYRQAAGRGLQLLFYSVGIGQISSEVPQNLSASRPQDRQFILSSKKLLLSDSGFYLCAWSFDRVGHTEAFFGQGTRLTVV.

This clone occurred once. This chain joins TRBV5-1 and TRBJ1-1; D perhaps matches TRBD1 (5 bases). Germline V gene sequence: CDR1 SGHRS, CDR2 YFSETQ. This CDR3 has 13 residues. V shed 2 bases and J shed 5 bases, with 10 bases lying between them. The CDR3 spells CASSLTGSTEAFF. The CDR3 bases are TGCGCCAGCAGCTTAACAGGCTCAACTGAAGCTTTCTTT.

The J gene is TRBJ2-2, the V gene TRBV5-5; 12 bases map to TRBD2. CDR1 and CDR2 (germline): SGHKS, YYEKEE (reference sequence). V lost 1 base to trimming and J lost 6 bases; unmatched junction nucleotides: 1. The CDR3 contains 15 residues. CDR3 nucleotides: TGTGCCAGCAGCTTGCTAGCGGGGGGGCCCGGGGAGCTGTTTTTT. This gives the protein CASSLLAGGPGELFF.

The chain uses TRBV24-1 and TRBJ1-2; 7 bases match TRBD1. Germline assignment: CDR1 KGHDR and CDR2 SFDVKD. The CDR3 covers 13 residues. V lost 4 bases to trimming and J lost 8 bases; unmatched junction nucleotides: 6. The CDR3 bases are TGTGCCACCAGTGAGAGGGACAGTACAGGCTACACCTTC. Amino acid sequence: CATSERDSTGYTF.

DNA for the CDR3: TGTGCCAGCAGTAAAACTTGGGAGCAGTACTTC. Translation: CASSKTWEQYF. This chain links TRBV12-3 or TRBV12-4 with TRBJ2-7, with D unresolved. The length of the CDR3 is 11 residues. V lost 5 bases and J lost 7, with 9 bases in between.

The chain carries TRBV27 and TRBJ2-7; 7 bases are shared with TRBD1. CDR1 and CDR2 from the germline V gene are MNHEY and SMNVEV (reference sequence). The V and J ends lost 5 bases and 6 bases, in that order; junction bases with no gene match: 10. CDR3 length: 14 amino acids. CDR3 DNA sequence: TGTGCCAGCAGTCTGACAGGGAGAAACTGCGAGCAGTACTTC. This gives the protein CASSLTGRNCEQYF.

The CDR3 DNA sequence: TGTGCCAGCGGTCTTGGGGCTCTCAACTCCTACAATGAGCAGTTCTTC. Translation gives CASGLGALNSYNEQFF. The genes are TRBV14 and TRBJ2-1; possibly TRBD1 for D (5 bases). Germline assignment: CDR1 SGHDN and CDR2 FVKESK. V gave up 8 bases and J gave up 0 bases, with 17 bases separating them. The CDR3 covers 16 residues. Using reference TRBV14 and TRBJ2-1 for the parts outside the CDR3, the full variable domain is EAGVTQFPSHSVIEKGQTVTLRCDPISGHDNLYWYRRVMGKEIKFLLHFVKESKQDESGMPNNRFLAERTGGTYSTLKVQPAELEDSGVYFCASGLGALNSYNEQFFGPGTRLTVL.

A single count supports this clone. The V call is TRBV7-2, the J call TRBJ2-3; a possible D gene is TRBD2 (6 bases). CDR3 size: 16 residues. CDR1 and CDR2 (germline): SGHTA, FQGNSA. With 1 base removed from V and 0 bases from J, the gap between germline ends came to 11 bases. The CDR3 DNA follows: TGTGCCAGCAGCTTAGGCCCTAGCGCCAGCACAGATACGCAGTATTTT. Amino acid sequence: CASSLGPSASTDTQYF.

The V call is TRBV5-1, the J call TRBJ2-7; 10 bases align to TRBD2. The CDR3 covers 15 residues. Germline V CDR1 and CDR2: SGHRS, YFSETQ. The V segment lost 4 bases and the J segment 4 bases; nucleotides outside the gene matches: 8. CDR3 in amino acids: CASSDGTSELYEQYF. In DNA, the CDR3 is TGCGCCAGCAGCGATGGGACTAGCGAGCTGTACGAGCAGTACTTC.